This T cell receptor beta chain was profiled in a study of blood T cells in healthy people across ages. Study as a whole: There was about one barcoded beta molecule captured by template switching per two T cells. Regarding the study as a whole: Long-lived donors had more naive CD4+ cells and higher diversity than aged donors.

PBMCs numbering at least 6.5 million were isolated per sample. This CDR3 is 16 amino acids long. Germline values: CDR1 MNHNS, CDR2 SASEGT. Comment on this clonotype: Its target is unknown. The junction departs from the called germline gene at one end, perhaps through a read error.

Through a sample-barcoded 5' primer and a J-beta primer mix, a second PCR was run for roughly 7 to 11 cycles. TCRdb passed the 5' RACE reads through MiXCR, listing each CDR3 protein once. The repertoire has hundreds of thousands of distinct CDR3 sequences, approximately 21% of them found once; the top ten carry 3.6%. This chain links TRBV6-1 with TRBJ2-3, with 11 bases aligning to TRBD2. This clonotype originated in a man between 65 and 85 years old in good health. The sequenced material came from blood. The CDR3 sequence: CASRMGTSGGSDAQYF. The DNA for the CDR3 is TGTGCCAGCAGGATGGGGACTAGCGGAGGTTCAGATGCGCAGTATTTT.